A selection of T cell receptor beta chains follows, all from one sample in a study of human T cells and chemical hapten exposure. Via MiXCR, TCRdb re-called the RACE reads, giving one row per CDR3 protein. The sample has approximately 80,000 distinct CDR3 sequences, 12% to 15% seen once; the top ten hold 3.5% to 6%. The sample was whole blood, taken in connection with sensitization to the hapten diphenylcyclopropenone (DPC). The receptors were gathered from a woman in her 50s with alopecia areata. Some clones in this sample may be carry-over from other donors' samples. Each CDR3 is given without its conserved first and last residue. Fields, in order: CDR3 length, J gene, V gene, D gene, clone size, CDR3 protein. A D gene is named only where the DNA matches it firmly. The listing skips clone size in some rows; elsewhere it reads once, few, many or a size class.

CDR3 length: 13; J gene: TRBJ1-4; V gene: TRBV6-6; D gene: -; clone size: -; CDR3 protein: ASSYEGGTNEKLF
CDR3 length: 13; J gene: TRBJ2-6; V gene: TRBV27; D gene: -; clone size: few; CDR3 protein: ASRTVSSGANVLT
CDR3 length: 12; J gene: TRBJ2-1; V gene: TRBV7-9; D gene: TRBD2; clone size: few; CDR3 protein: ASTSGRSYNEQF
CDR3 length: 11; J gene: TRBJ2-7; V gene: TRBV12-3/TRBV12-4; D gene: -; clone size: -; CDR3 protein: ASSRSTPYEQY
CDR3 length: 13; J gene: TRBJ1-1; V gene: TRBV3-1; D gene: -; clone size: -; CDR3 protein: ASRQARVRNTEAF
CDR3 length: 14; J gene: TRBJ2-4; V gene: TRBV19; D gene: TRBD1; clone size: few; CDR3 protein: ASSSTGTGTKNIQY
CDR3 length: 11; J gene: TRBJ2-7; V gene: TRBV6-5; D gene: -; clone size: many; CDR3 protein: ASSWTARYEQY
CDR3 length: 14; J gene: TRBJ2-1; V gene: TRBV7-6; D gene: TRBD2; clone size: few; CDR3 protein: ASSRGLAGAYNEQF
CDR3 length: 14; J gene: TRBJ2-3; V gene: TRBV6-6; D gene: TRBD2; clone size: -; CDR3 protein: ASRKGLAGGADTQY
CDR3 length: 14; J gene: TRBJ2-3; V gene: TRBV6-5; D gene: TRBD2; clone size: few; CDR3 protein: ASSYLSSGSADTQY
CDR3 length: 12; J gene: TRBJ2-5; V gene: TRBV9; D gene: -; clone size: -; CDR3 protein: ASSPGTNQETQY
CDR3 length: 12; J gene: TRBJ2-5; V gene: TRBV29-1; D gene: -; clone size: few; CDR3 protein: SVPPTQGGETQY
CDR3 length: 14; J gene: TRBJ2-7; V gene: TRBV27; D gene: TRBD2; clone size: few; CDR3 protein: ASRPIRGVQSYEQY
CDR3 length: 13; J gene: TRBJ2-6; V gene: TRBV20-1; D gene: -; clone size: few; CDR3 protein: SAGDRHSGANVLT
CDR3 length: 12; J gene: TRBJ1-4; V gene: TRBV11-2; D gene: -; clone size: -; CDR3 protein: ASSLSGQEEKLF
CDR3 length: 11; J gene: TRBJ2-3; V gene: TRBV11-2; D gene: -; clone size: few; CDR3 protein: ASAFSTMDTQY
CDR3 length: 13; J gene: TRBJ2-1; V gene: TRBV24-1; D gene: TRBD2; clone size: many; CDR3 protein: ATSDAAGVYNEQF
CDR3 length: 12; J gene: TRBJ2-1; V gene: TRBV28; D gene: TRBD2; clone size: -; CDR3 protein: ASRTSGSSYEQF
CDR3 length: 14; J gene: TRBJ2-7; V gene: TRBV18; D gene: TRBD2; clone size: few; CDR3 protein: ASSPGLAGGGYEQY
CDR3 length: 12; J gene: TRBJ1-2; V gene: TRBV6-4; D gene: TRBD1; clone size: few; CDR3 protein: ASSDGQGGYGYT
CDR3 length: 10; J gene: TRBJ1-4; V gene: TRBV12-3/TRBV12-4; D gene: TRBD1; clone size: -; CDR3 protein: ATSRGNEKLF
CDR3 length: 13; J gene: TRBJ1-2; V gene: TRBV12-3/TRBV12-4; D gene: -; clone size: -; CDR3 protein: ASSLGWQENYGYT
CDR3 length: 11; J gene: TRBJ1-2; V gene: TRBV20-1; D gene: TRBD1; clone size: -; CDR3 protein: SAIGQGNYGYT
CDR3 length: 11; J gene: TRBJ2-5; V gene: TRBV2; D gene: TRBD1; clone size: -; CDR3 protein: ASRETGTETQY
CDR3 length: 10; J gene: TRBJ2-2; V gene: TRBV7-9; D gene: -; clone size: few; CDR3 protein: ASSPPAGELF
CDR3 length: 12; J gene: TRBJ1-5; V gene: TRBV23-1; D gene: -; clone size: few; CDR3 protein: ASSHRVGNQPQH
CDR3 length: 18; J gene: TRBJ2-1; V gene: TRBV19; D gene: TRBD2; clone size: -; CDR3 protein: ASSIDVELAGGFFYNEQF
CDR3 length: 12; J gene: TRBJ2-2; V gene: TRBV5-1; D gene: -; clone size: few; CDR3 protein: ASSFAVDTGELF
CDR3 length: 18; J gene: TRBJ2-3; V gene: TRBV28; D gene: TRBD2; clone size: few; CDR3 protein: TSSSWPRGLAGENTDTQY
CDR3 length: 13; J gene: TRBJ2-1; V gene: TRBV12-5; D gene: -; clone size: few; CDR3 protein: ASATGDSLYNEQF
CDR3 length: 13; J gene: TRBJ1-1; V gene: TRBV29-1; D gene: TRBD1; clone size: -; CDR3 protein: SGQREARGQTEAF
CDR3 length: 9; J gene: TRBJ1-6; V gene: TRBV7-8; D gene: -; clone size: -; CDR3 protein: ASSFSGVLH
CDR3 length: 12; J gene: TRBJ1-2; V gene: TRBV27; D gene: -; clone size: many; CDR3 protein: ASSLSPRVVGYT
CDR3 length: 15; J gene: TRBJ2-1; V gene: TRBV21-1; D gene: -; clone size: many; CDR3 protein: ASTSLLGGGNYNEQF
CDR3 length: 10; J gene: TRBJ2-7; V gene: TRBV29-1; D gene: -; clone size: -; CDR3 protein: SVAGQGYEQY
CDR3 length: 10; J gene: TRBJ1-5; V gene: TRBV18; D gene: -; clone size: -; CDR3 protein: ASSPTNQPQH
CDR3 length: 13; J gene: TRBJ1-2; V gene: TRBV27; D gene: -; clone size: -; CDR3 protein: ASRYGTQRPYGYT
CDR3 length: 14; J gene: TRBJ1-1; V gene: TRBV4-2; D gene: TRBD1; clone size: -; CDR3 protein: ASSQAPNRGNPEAF
CDR3 length: 12; J gene: TRBJ2-7; V gene: TRBV5-5; D gene: TRBD2; clone size: few; CDR3 protein: ASSWRRERDEQY
CDR3 length: 14; J gene: TRBJ2-5; V gene: TRBV5-1; D gene: -; clone size: few; CDR3 protein: ASSRDRAGSPETQY